This TCR beta chain emerged from a study of Ad26.COV2.S vaccination and SARS-CoV-2 variants. Study details: Once, or twice with 56 days between doses, Ad26.COV2.S was given intramuscularly.

The CDR3 spans 16 residues. Germline V gene sequence: CDR1 SGHAT, CDR2 FQNNGV. Trimming cost V 6 bases and J 3 bases; bases outside gene matches: 8. The treatment was: around 19 received Ad26.COV2.S at low or high dose, single or two shots; roughly five received placebo; per-sample allocation not given. The samples were gathered on day 63 after the first injection of vaccine or placebo. Built on an Ad26 vector, the vaccine expressed Wuhan-strain SARS-CoV-2 spike. TCRdb's table, derived via immunoSEQ multiplex PCR, lists solely in-frame clones and lacks some. The table includes 250,000 to 300,000 clones, around 87% detected once.

This clonotype originated in a person aged 18 to 65 who received the Ad26.COV2.S COVID-19 vaccine or a placebo. This chain joins TRBV11-2 and TRBJ2-3; TRBD2 matches at 11 bases. Sequencing used peripheral blood, obtained in a trial of Ad26.COV2.S vaccine versus placebo. This chain's CDR3 is CASRIGGLAVTDTQYF. The CDR3 region has the DNA TGTGCCAGCAGGATCGGGGGACTAGCGGTAACAGATACGCAGTATTTT.